This T cell receptor (beta chain) comes out of a study of control samples from healthy donors and cancer patients. Using immunoSEQ multiplex PCR, the repertoire was profiled, and TCRdb retains in-frame clones only, with some absent. The sample consists of some 130,000 clones, about 93% of them appearing once. The receptor was isolated from a man aged 18 to 30 in good health. The sample consisted of blood.

This chain's CDR3 is CSVEDGEGNTIYF. The CDR3 nucleotides read TGCAGCGTTGAAGACGGAGAAGGAAACACCATATATTTT. V usage is TRBV29-1 and J usage is TRBJ1-3; D is unresolved. With 0 bases removed from V and 4 bases from J, the gap between germline ends came to 7 bases. The CDR3 loop spans 13 amino acids. Germline V gives CDR1 SQVTM, CDR2 ANQGSEA.